A single sample is the source of the 8 T cell receptor beta chains below, sequenced in a study of low-dose radiotherapy and immunotherapy resistance in tumors. TRAV- and TRBV-specific primers primed first-strand cDNA, covering alpha and beta chains. For amplifying TCRs, the PCR ran for approximately 18 cycles with Phusion, which was used together with a constant-region primer and the adapter on the V primers. MiXCR was run by TCRdb on the reads, yielding one entry per CDR3 protein. The sample includes fewer than 20,000 distinct CDR3 sequences, 74% of them seen just once. The receptors shown here come from a human donor with advanced metastatic prostate, ovarian, gallbladder or colorectal cancer (not recorded which). This table probably holds off-target reads from a library built for another chain.

This clonotype has only a few counts. The chain uses TRBV5-1 and TRBJ2-5; 12 bases map to TRBD2. This CDR3 contains 16 residues. The junction had 5 bases not matched to a gene; V was cut back by 4 bases and J by 1 base. CDR1 and CDR2 (germline): SGHRS, YFSETQ. The CDR3 loop reads CASSHGLAGSQETQYF. The CDR3 DNA reads TGCGCCAGCAGCCACGGACTAGCGGGGAGCCAAGAGACCCAGTACTTC.

There are a few counts of this clonotype. The gene calls are TRBV9 and TRBJ2-1, with D perhaps TRBD2 (5 bases). Germline CDR1 and CDR2: SGDLS and YYNGEE. V lost 0 bases, J lost 7 bases, and 11 bases lay in between. The CDR3 loop spans 14 amino acids. CDR3 in DNA: TGTGCCAGCAGCGTAGGTCTAGCCGTGAATGAGCAGTTCTTC. Translation: CASSVGLAVNEQFF.

The J gene is TRBJ2-7, the V gene TRBV5-6; 7 bases are a match to TRBD1. Germline assignment: CDR1 SGHDT and CDR2 YYEEEE. This CDR3 contains 15 residues. V gave up 4 bases and J gave up 2 bases; unmatched junction bases: 9. The CDR3 DNA follows: TGTGCCAGCAGCGTGGGGACAGTAAGAGCCTACGAGCAGTACTTC. This encodes CASSVGTVRAYEQYF. The full variable domain, in which reference TRBV5-6 and TRBJ2-7 provide the parts outside the CDR3, is DAGVTQSPTHLIKTRGQQVTLRCSPKSGHDTVSWYQQALGQGPQFIFQYYEEEERQRGNFPDRFSGHQFPNYSSELNVNALLLGDSALYLCASSVGTVRAYEQYFGPGTRLTVT.

The CDR3 region is CASSQTSGNYGYTF. CDR3 DNA sequence: TGTGCCAGCAGCCAGACCTCTGGGAACTATGGCTACACCTTC. V and J are TRBV6-2 or TRBV6-3 and TRBJ1-2; D is uncertain. The CDR3 loop spans 14 amino acids. V was pared by 6 bases and J by 2 bases, with 13 bases between. Germline lookup yields CDR1 MNHEY and CDR2 SVGEGT.

The V call is TRBV6-2 or TRBV6-3, the J call TRBJ2-7; D is possibly TRBD1 (6 bases). The CDR3 spans 14 residues. Germline-derived CDR1 and CDR2 are MNHEY and SVGEGT. The V gene lost 5 bases and the J gene lost 1 base, with 12 bases spanning the gap. The CDR3 loop is CASSRTRGSYEQYF. The CDR3 DNA sequence: TGTGCCAGCAGTAGGACAAGGGGGTCCTACGAGCAGTACTTC.

This chain links TRBV19 with TRBJ2-1; 12 nucleotides align to TRBD2. Looked up from germline, CDR1 is LNHDA and CDR2 is SQIVND (reference sequence). The CDR3 runs 16 residues. V was pared by 4 bases and J by 9 bases, with 10 bases of the junction left unmatched. Here the CDR3 DNA reads TGTGCCAGTAGTACAGCATCTAGCGGGAGGGACGGTGAGCAGTTCTTC. Translated: CASSTASSGRDGEQFF.

The genes are TRBV27 and TRBJ2-1, with D perhaps TRBD2 (5 bases). The CDR3 length is 13 residues. Germline-derived CDR1 and CDR2 are MNHEY and SMNVEV (reference sequence). V lost 6 bases, J lost 8 bases, and 14 bases lay in between. As DNA, the CDR3 is TGTGCCAGCAGCCCGGGAATTGGCGATGAGCAGTTCTTC. Protein sequence: CASSPGIGDEQFF.

V usage is TRBV7-9 and J usage is TRBJ2-1; TRBD2 matches 13 bases. Germline-derived CDR1 and CDR2 are SEHNR and FQNEAQ (reference sequence). CDR3 length equals 16 residues. With 3 bases clipped from V and 6 bases from J, the junction kept 5 bases outside the gene matches. CDR3 nucleotide sequence: TGTGCCAGCAGCTTCCTCCGACTAGCGGGAGGCAATGAGCAGTTCTTC. This translates into CASSFLRLAGGNEQFF.